These 7 T cell receptor beta chains originate from one sample sequenced in a study of CD8+CD57+ T cells in acquired aplastic anemia. Patients included in sequencing had previously demonstrated CD8+CD57+ cell expansion by flow cytometry. Profiling of TCR beta VDJ combinations and CDR3 sequences used genomic DNA as template. TCRdb itself ran the reads through MiXCR, one entry per CDR3 protein. This sample carries hundreds of thousands of distinct CDR3 sequences, around 45% of them seen once, and the ten largest clones take over 7.5%. What was sequenced was sorted CD4+, CD8+, or CD8+CD57+ T cells (not recorded which) from PBMCs. Receptors originate from a human donor with aplastic anemia.

The V and J genes are TRBV4-1 and TRBJ2-1; D tentatively reads TRBD1 or TRBD2 (5 bases each). From germline, CDR1 is MGHRA and CDR2 YSYEKL. The V and J ends lost 1 base and 9 bases respectively, with 16 bases between them. The CDR3 has 15 residues. In DNA form, the CDR3 reads TGCGCCAGCAGCCAAGGACCCGGGACGCACAGTGAGCAGTTCTTC. It translates to CASSQGPGTHSEQFF.

As for this clonotype: The junction does not match germline at one end; this may be a read error. This chain joins TRBV24-1 and TRBJ2-2; 11 nucleotides line up with TRBD2. CDR3 size: 16 residues. CDR1 is KGHDR and CDR2 is SFDVKD in the germline V gene. CDR3 in DNA: TGTGCCAGCAGTCTGACTAGCGGGGAACTCACCGGGGAGCTGTTTTTT. This codes for CASSLTSGELTGELFF.

J is TRBJ1-1 and V is TRBV7-6; D is ambiguous. Trimming stripped 4 bases from V and 0 bases from J, with 6 bases between. Germline V lookup: CDR1 SGHVS, CDR2 FNYEAQ. This CDR3 contains 13 residues. Here the CDR3 reads CASSWTVNTEAFF. The CDR3, as DNA: TGTGCCAGCAGCTGGACGGTGAACACTGAAGCTTTCTTT.

The rearrangement joins TRBV10-3 to TRBJ2-7; D remains ambiguous. V shed 6 bases and J shed 1 base, with 7 bases lying between them. Looked up from germline, CDR1 is ENHRY and CDR2 is SYGVKD. The CDR3 sequence is 12 residues long. This chain's CDR3 is CAISAGSYEQYF. The CDR3 DNA follows: TGTGCCATCAGCGCCGGGTCCTACGAGCAGTACTTC.

This clonotype was observed a single time. The chain combines TRBV9 with TRBJ2-5; weak D call: TRBD2 (6 bases). Germline CDR1 SGDLS, CDR2 YYNGEE. This CDR3 has 15 amino acids. The V end lost 7 bases, the J end lost 6 bases, and 22 bases lay between the germline ends. The CDR3 is CASGQDPRGAQTQYF. In nucleotides, the CDR3 is TGTGCCAGCGGCCAAGATCCCCGCGGGGCACAGACCCAGTACTTC.

The chain carries TRBV2 and TRBJ2-7; TRBD1 is a possible D gene (6 bases). This CDR3 spans 15 amino acids. In germline, CDR1 is SNHLY, CDR2 FYNNEI. Trimming pared 6 bases from V and 3 bases from J, leaving 18 bases between. The CDR3 bases are TGTGCCAGCAGAGACACGGGACACCCCAACTACGAGCAGTACTTC. It is translated as CASRDTGHPNYEQYF.

The CDR3 sequence: CASSFGPHNQPQHF. The CDR3 region has the DNA TGTGCCAGCAGCTTCGGCCCTCACAATCAGCCCCAGCATTTT. This sequence joins TRBV7-9 and TRBJ1-5, with no clear D. Looked up from germline, CDR1 is SEHNR and CDR2 is FQNEAQ (reference sequence). The CDR3 runs to 14 residues. V lost 3 bases and J lost 3, with 9 bases in between.